The 26 T cell receptor beta chains listed next were all sequenced from one sample in a study of T cells in Graves' hyperthyroidism and ophthalmopathy. What was amplified from RNA transcripts were TCR beta CDR3 regions. In the first-round RT-PCR of the TCR CDR3, the HTBI primer set was used. TCRdb fed the multiplex PCR reads into MiXCR, producing one record per CDR3 protein. Here the sample spans roughly 750,000 distinct CDR3 sequences, around 15% being singletons. The sequenced sample consisted of blood. These receptors all stem from a man aged 18 to 30 with Graves' hyperthyroidism.

Many counts were recorded for this clonotype. The chain employs TRBV5-1 and TRBJ2-1, with D unclear. The CDR3 consists of 13 residues. Germline V gene sequence: CDR1 SGHRS, CDR2 YFSETQ. Trimming pared 4 bases from V and 7 bases from J, leaving 12 bases between. CDR3 in DNA: TGCGCCAGCAGCACCAGCCCTCGGAATGAGCAGTTCTTC. Encoded protein: CASSTSPRNEQFF.

This clonotype was detected only a few times. V and J are TRBV5-1 and TRBJ2-7, with D tentatively TRBD1 (6 bases). Trimming took off 0 bases at V and 1 base at J, with 17 bases between the two ends. Looked up from germline, CDR1 is SGHRS and CDR2 is YFSETQ. The CDR3 spans 17 residues. The CDR3 protein is CASSLDGYGTKSYEQYF. The CDR3 bases are TGCGCCAGCAGCTTGGATGGGTATGGGACAAAGTCCTACGAGCAGTACTTC.

This clonotype was seen a few times. This chain uses TRBV7-9 with TRBJ2-3, with D tentatively TRBD2 (5 bases). Per germline, CDR1 SEHNR and CDR2 FQNEAQ (reference sequence). Trimming removed 11 bases from V and 1 base from J, with 13 bases in between. The CDR3 runs 13 residues. CDR3 bases: TGTGCCCACGAAGCGGCTCGCACAGATACGCAGTATTTT. It codes for CAHEAARTDTQYF.

This clonotype was counted a few times. V usage is TRBV24-1 and J usage is TRBJ2-7; 8 nucleotides match TRBD1. Germline loops: CDR1 KGHDR, CDR2 SFDVKD. This CDR3 has 17 amino acids. Trimming cost V 5 bases and J 0 bases; bases outside gene matches: 11. The CDR3 DNA reads as TGTGCCACCAGTGCGCTACTCACAGGGGGGAGCTCCTACGAGCAGTACTTC. Translating gives CATSALLTGGSSYEQYF.

This clonotype was observed many times. This chain uses TRBV6-1 with TRBJ1-1, with a weak D call TRBD1 (5 bases). The length of the CDR3 is 13 residues. Trimming cost V 2 bases and J 6 bases, with 10 bases left between them. Germline-derived CDR1 and CDR2 are MNHNS and SASEGT. This chain's CDR3 is CASSESGLAEAFF. The CDR3 DNA follows: TGTGCCAGCAGTGAATCAGGGTTGGCTGAAGCTTTCTTT.

This clonotype was detected only a few times. V is TRBV2 and J is TRBJ1-5; 8 bases map to TRBD1. In germline, CDR1 is SNHLY, CDR2 FYNNEI. The CDR3 loop spans 13 amino acids. V lost 8 bases and J lost 2; bases outside the gene matches: 2. The CDR3 nucleotides are TGTGCCAGCGGGGGACAGGGCAATCAGCCCCAGCATTTT. This gives the protein CASGGQGNQPQHF.

The chain combines TRBV29-1 with TRBJ1-3; TRBD1 might be the D (5 bases). This CDR3 spans 12 amino acids. V shed 6 bases and J shed 6 bases, with 12 bases lying between them. Germline V gene lookup returns CDR1 SQVTM and CDR2 ANQGSEA. CDR3 protein: CSVRVSSNTIYF. CDR3 DNA sequence: TGCAGCGTCAGGGTGTCCTCAAACACCATATATTTT. Using reference TRBV29-1 and TRBJ1-3 for the parts outside the CDR3, the full variable domain is SAVISQKPSRDICQRGTSLTIQCQVDSQVTMMFWYRQQPGQSLTLIATANQGSEATYESGFVIDKFPISRPNLTFSTLTVSNMSPEDSSIYLCSVRVSSNTIYFGEGSWLTVV.

This clonotype appeared many times. This chain connects TRBV7-3 to TRBJ2-1; 16 positions agree with TRBD2. The trim removed 4 bases at V and 2 bases at J, leaving 8 bases unmatched. Germline lookup yields CDR1 SGHTA and CDR2 FQGTGA. The CDR3 runs to 19 residues. In DNA, the CDR3 is TGTGCCAGCAGCTCGTTGCCGGGACTAGCGGGAGGGACCTACAATGAGCAGTTCTTC. This codes for CASSSLPGLAGGTYNEQFF.

The table lists this clonotype with many counts. The genes are TRBV12-3 or TRBV12-4 and TRBJ2-1; D is possibly TRBD2 (6 bases). This CDR3 has 14 amino acids. Trimming stripped 3 bases from V and 3 bases from J, with 9 bases between. The CDR3 bases are TGTGCCAGCAGTTTGGCGACTAGCTACAATGAGCAGTTCTTC. This sequence encodes CASSLATSYNEQFF.

This clonotype was detected ten times or more. The chain carries TRBV5-1 and TRBJ1-1; TRBD1 agrees at 7 bases. The CDR3 is 16 residues long. The V gene end was trimmed by 2 bases and the J gene end by 3 bases; junction bases not matched to a gene: 10. The germline V gene has CDR1 SGHRS and CDR2 YFSETQ. The CDR3 spells CASSLPRQGGDTEAFF. The DNA of the CDR3 is TGCGCCAGCAGCTTACCTCGACAGGGCGGAGACACTGAAGCTTTCTTT. Combining the CDR3 with reference TRBV5-1 and TRBJ1-1 gives the whole variable domain KAGVTQTPRYLIKTRGQQVTLSCSPISGHRSVSWYQQTPGQGLQFLFEYFSETQRNKGNFPGRFSGRQFSNSRSEMNVSTLELGDSALYLCASSLPRQGGDTEAFFGQGTRLTVV.

This clonotype was counted only a few times. This may be a read error, as it is one base from a much larger clone. This rearrangement joins TRBV18 to TRBJ2-1; 14 bases align to TRBD2. Germline V gene sequence: CDR1 KGHSH, CDR2 LQKENI. This CDR3 is 17 amino acids long. The chain's CDR3 is CASSPTSGRVAGNEQLF. CDR3 sequence (DNA): TGTGCCAGCTCACCGACTAGCGGGAGGGTAGCAGGCAATGAGCAGCTCTTC.

There are many counts of this clonotype. V and J are TRBV6-6 and TRBJ1-3; D is undetermined. This CDR3 is 15 amino acids long. Trimming pared 0 bases from V and 1 base from J, leaving 7 bases between. Germline CDR1 MNHNY, CDR2 SVGAGI (reference sequence). DNA for the CDR3: TGTGCCAGCAGTTACTCTCGCAGATCTGGAAACACCATATATTTT. It codes for CASSYSRRSGNTIYF.

The rearrangement joins TRBV29-1 to TRBJ2-5; 8 bases line up with TRBD1. CDR3 length: 14 amino acids. V shed 5 bases and J 5 bases; nucleotides not matched to a gene: 10. Germline values: CDR1 SQVTM, CDR2 ANQGSEA. CDR3 sequence: CSVTRDRPPETQYF. In nucleotides, the CDR3 is TGCAGCGTTACTCGGGACAGGCCCCCGGAGACCCAGTACTTC. Supplemented by reference TRBV29-1 and TRBJ2-5, the full variable domain reads SAVISQKPSRDICQRGTSLTIQCQVDSQVTMMFWYRQQPGQSLTLIATANQGSEATYESGFVIDKFPISRPNLTFSTLTVSNMSPEDSSIYLCSVTRDRPPETQYFGPGTRLLVL.

This clonotype was picked up one time. At one boundary the junction diverges from the germline segment, which might be a read error. This chain uses TRBV20-1 with TRBJ2-3; either TRBD1 or TRBD2 may supply D (6 bases each). Germline V gives CDR1 DFQATT, CDR2 SNEGSKA (reference sequence). CDR3 size: 14 residues. The CDR3 DNA reads TGCAGTGCCCTCAAGGGGGGTTCCACAGATACGCGGTATTTT. Its translation is CSALKGGSTDTRYF.

V is TRBV6-2 or TRBV6-3 and J is TRBJ2-7, with a possible D match to TRBD1 (7 bases). The J call may be wrong; the DNA end is better matched by TRBJ2-1. The CDR3 is 15 residues long. Looked up from germline, CDR1 is MNHEY and CDR2 is SVGEGT. Here the CDR3 DNA reads TGTGCCAGCAGCCTCCGGGGGACAGAGACCTACGAGCAGTTCTTC. Translated: CASSLRGTETYEQFF.

There are a few counts of this clonotype. The genes are TRBV20-1 and TRBJ2-7; D remains ambiguous. Germline CDR1 and CDR2: DFQATT and SNEGSKA (reference sequence). CDR3 length: 14 amino acids. V lost 0 bases to trimming and J lost 1 base, with 10 bases between them. The CDR3 loop reads CSARDIVGSYEQYF. CDR3 nucleotides: TGCAGTGCTAGAGATATTGTGGGGTCCTACGAGCAGTACTTC.

J is TRBJ1-2 and V is TRBV7-9, with TRBD1 matching over 8 bases. J gave up 3 bases and V 4 bases, and 16 bases lay outside the gene matches. The CDR3 runs 18 residues. The V gene's germline CDR1 is SEHNR and CDR2 FQNEAQ (reference sequence). The CDR3 loop reads CASSYRVGQGSGHYGYTF. CDR3 in DNA: TGTGCCAGCAGCTACCGTGTAGGACAGGGTAGTGGTCACTATGGCTACACCTTC.

This clonotype turned up a few times. CDR3 nucleotide sequence: TGTGCTAGTGGTACCATAGCGGGCGCCTACGAGCAGTACTTC. It yields the protein CASGTIAGAYEQYF. This sequence joins TRBV12-5 and TRBJ2-7; TRBD2 agrees at 7 bases. CDR1 is LGHNT and CDR2 is FRNRAP in the germline V gene. The CDR3 is 14 amino acids. Trimming at V came to 5 bases and at J to 2 bases, leaving 6 bases not matched to a gene.

Many counts were recorded for this clonotype. This chain links TRBV27 with TRBJ2-2; 7 bases line up with TRBD2. V dropped 5 bases and J dropped 7; count of bases not matched to a gene: 16. The CDR3 consists of 17 residues. Germline loops: CDR1 MNHEY, CDR2 SMNVEV (reference sequence). This CDR3 is CASSPYYSGPWGGELFF. The CDR3 nucleotides read TGTGCCAGCAGTCCCTACTATAGCGGGCCTTGGGGCGGGGAGCTGTTTTTT.

This clonotype was observed at least ten times. One junction end disagrees with the germline gene, perhaps due to a read error. V and J are TRBV7-9 and TRBJ1-1; no definite D call. Germline V gene data show CDR1 as SEHNR and CDR2 as FQNEAQ (reference sequence). The CDR3 has 16 amino acids. DNA of the CDR3: TGTGCCAGCAGTTTAGGGCAAGCCCTCGGGAACACTGAAGCTTTCTTT. Translating it yields CASSLGQALGNTEAFF.

This chain joins TRBV10-2 and TRBJ2-1; 8 nucleotides agree with TRBD2. The CDR3 totals 13 residues. Germline CDR1 is WSHSY and CDR2 is SAAADI. J lost 9 bases, V lost 10 bases, and 11 bases had no gene match. CDR3 sequence reads: CATSGGTGGEQFF. The CDR3, as DNA: TGCGCCACCAGCGGGGGAACGGGGGGTGAGCAGTTCTTC.

The CDR3 reads CSARDPGRDSSPLHF. CDR3 DNA sequence: TGCAGTGCTAGAGATCCCGGCAGGGACAGTTCACCCCTCCACTTT. The rearrangement uses TRBV20-1 and TRBJ1-6; 7 nucleotides agree with TRBD1. The CDR3 has 15 residues. Germline lookup yields CDR1 DFQATT and CDR2 SNEGSKA (reference sequence). J lost 9 bases, V lost 0 bases, and 8 bases had no gene match.

At least ten counts were recorded for this clonotype. V gene TRBV28 combines with J gene TRBJ2-3; the D gene is possibly TRBD1 (6 bases). The CDR3 length is 16 residues. Germline V gives CDR1 MDHEN, CDR2 SYDVKM. The germline V and J ends were trimmed by 6 bases and 2 bases, with 18 bases remaining between them. The CDR3 loop is CASSRRTGINTDTQYF. The CDR3 DNA reads TGTGCCAGCAGCCGGCGCACAGGGATCAACACAGATACGCAGTATTTT.

Many counts were recorded for this clonotype. This chain links TRBV11-2 with TRBJ2-5, with 7 positions matching TRBD2. The CDR3 length is 14 residues. Germline V lookup: CDR1 SGHAT, CDR2 FQNNGV. V lost 5 bases, J lost 5 bases, and 8 bases stayed unmatched. The CDR3 spells CASSQARGGETQYF. The CDR3 DNA reads TGTGCCAGCAGCCAGGCGCGGGGAGGGGAGACCCAGTACTTC.

Ten or more counts support this clonotype. CDR3 sequence reads: CASSLTGAGTEAFF. CDR3 in DNA: TGTGCCAGCAGCTTAACAGGGGCAGGAACTGAAGCTTTCTTT. The chain carries TRBV7-8 and TRBJ1-1, with TRBD1 matching over 7 bases. Germline V gives CDR1 SGHVS, CDR2 FQNEAQ. Losses at the gene ends were 2 bases for V and 5 bases for J; bases not matched to a gene: 5. The CDR3 is 14 residues long.

At least ten counts were recorded for this clonotype. This chain connects TRBV12-3 or TRBV12-4 to TRBJ2-1; TRBD2 agrees at 9 bases. This CDR3 has 15 residues. The V gene end was trimmed by 6 bases and the J gene end by 10 bases; junction bases not matched to a gene: 13. The CDR3 nucleotides are TGTGCCAGCAGACCTTTAGCGGGAGTCTATGGGGAGCAGTTCTTC. It specifies CASRPLAGVYGEQFF.